This T cell receptor beta chain stems from a study of T cells of healthy individuals. TCRdb called the 5' RACE reads again in MiXCR, with one record for every CDR3 protein. This table holds nearly 100,000 distinct CDR3 sequences, under 20% found once. V shed 0 bases and J shed 8 bases, with 11 bases lying between them. Germline loops: CDR1 LGHNA, CDR2 YNFKEQ. This CDR3 spans 15 amino acids. The sample holds a few counts of this clonotype. The chain has TRBV4-2 and TRBJ1-6; maybe TRBD1 (6 bases). The receptor's source is a human donor in good health. CDR3 sequence: CASSQEPGEHSPLHF. CDR3 DNA sequence: TGTGCCAGCAGCCAAGAGCCAGGGGAGCATTCACCCCTCCACTTT.